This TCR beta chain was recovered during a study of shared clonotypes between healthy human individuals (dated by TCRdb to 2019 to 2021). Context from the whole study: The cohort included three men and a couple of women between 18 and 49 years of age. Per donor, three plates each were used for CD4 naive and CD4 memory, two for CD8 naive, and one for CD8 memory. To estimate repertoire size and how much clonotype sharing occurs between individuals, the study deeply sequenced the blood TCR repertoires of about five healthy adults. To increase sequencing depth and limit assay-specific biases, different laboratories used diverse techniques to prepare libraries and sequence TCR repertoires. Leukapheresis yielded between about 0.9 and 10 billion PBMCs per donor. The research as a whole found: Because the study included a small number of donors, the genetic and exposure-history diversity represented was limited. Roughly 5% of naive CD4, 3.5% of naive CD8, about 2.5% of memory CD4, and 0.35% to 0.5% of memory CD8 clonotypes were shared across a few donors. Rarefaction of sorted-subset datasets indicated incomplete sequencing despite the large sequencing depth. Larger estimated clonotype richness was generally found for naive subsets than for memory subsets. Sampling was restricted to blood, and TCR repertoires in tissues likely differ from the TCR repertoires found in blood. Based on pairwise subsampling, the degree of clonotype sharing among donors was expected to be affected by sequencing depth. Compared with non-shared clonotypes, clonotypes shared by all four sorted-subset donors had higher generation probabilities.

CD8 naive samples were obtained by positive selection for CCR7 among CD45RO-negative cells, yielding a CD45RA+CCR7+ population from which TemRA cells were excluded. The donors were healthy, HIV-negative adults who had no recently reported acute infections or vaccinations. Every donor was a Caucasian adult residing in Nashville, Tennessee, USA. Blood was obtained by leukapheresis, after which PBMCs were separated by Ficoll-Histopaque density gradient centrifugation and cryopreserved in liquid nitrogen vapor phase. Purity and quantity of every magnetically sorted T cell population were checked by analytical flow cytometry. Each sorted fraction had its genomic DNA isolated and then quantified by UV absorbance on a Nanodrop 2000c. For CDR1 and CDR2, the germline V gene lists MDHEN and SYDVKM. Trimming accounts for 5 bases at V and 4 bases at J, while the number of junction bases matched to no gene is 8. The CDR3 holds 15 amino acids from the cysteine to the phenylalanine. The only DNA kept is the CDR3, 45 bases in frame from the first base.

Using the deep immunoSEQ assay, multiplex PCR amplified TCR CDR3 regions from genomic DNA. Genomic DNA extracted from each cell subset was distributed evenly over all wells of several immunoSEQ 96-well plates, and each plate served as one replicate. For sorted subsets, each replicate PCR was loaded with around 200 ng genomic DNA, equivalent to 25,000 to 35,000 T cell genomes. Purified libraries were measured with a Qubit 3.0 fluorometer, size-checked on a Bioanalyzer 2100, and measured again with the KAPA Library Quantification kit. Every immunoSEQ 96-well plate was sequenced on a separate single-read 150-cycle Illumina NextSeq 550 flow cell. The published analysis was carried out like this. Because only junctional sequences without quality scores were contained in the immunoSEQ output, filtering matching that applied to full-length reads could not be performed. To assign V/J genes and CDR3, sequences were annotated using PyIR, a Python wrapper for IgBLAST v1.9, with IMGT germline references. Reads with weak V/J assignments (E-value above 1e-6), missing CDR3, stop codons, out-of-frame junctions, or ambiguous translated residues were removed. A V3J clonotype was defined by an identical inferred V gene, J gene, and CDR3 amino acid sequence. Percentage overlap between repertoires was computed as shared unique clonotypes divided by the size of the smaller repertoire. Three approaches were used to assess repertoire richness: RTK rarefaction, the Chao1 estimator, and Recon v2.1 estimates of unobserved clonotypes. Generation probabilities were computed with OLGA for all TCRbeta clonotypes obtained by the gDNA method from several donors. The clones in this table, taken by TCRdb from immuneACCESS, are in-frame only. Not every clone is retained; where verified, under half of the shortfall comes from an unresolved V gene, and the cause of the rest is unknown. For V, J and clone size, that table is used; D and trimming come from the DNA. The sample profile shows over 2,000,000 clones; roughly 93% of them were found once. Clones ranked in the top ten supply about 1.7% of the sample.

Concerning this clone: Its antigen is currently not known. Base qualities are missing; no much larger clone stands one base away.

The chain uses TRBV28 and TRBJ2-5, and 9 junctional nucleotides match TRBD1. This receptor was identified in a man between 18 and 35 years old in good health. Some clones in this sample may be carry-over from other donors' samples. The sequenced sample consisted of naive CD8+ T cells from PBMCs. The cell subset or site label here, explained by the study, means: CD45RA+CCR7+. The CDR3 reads CASSPGQGSAETQYF. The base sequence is TGTGCCAGCAGTCCTGGACAGGGGTCGGCAGAGACCCAGTACTTC.